This is a list of T cell receptor beta chains from one sample in a study of CD8 T cells in cerebrospinal fluid in Alzheimer's disease. For each CDR3 protein, TCRdb gives one entry from its re-call of the 10x single-cell sequencing reads, without DNA. This specimen shows roughly 1,600 distinct CDR3 sequences; the ten leading clones hold 8.8%. The specimen sequenced was cerebrospinal fluid. The receptors come from a human donor with mild cognitive impairment. Each CDR3 is given with its conserved first and last residue. Some rows have no size entry. The others give once, few or many, or a class for an expanded clone.

-	TRBV28	TRBJ2-5	CASSGDRKPQETQYF
medium-sized	TRBV29-1	TRBJ1-2	CSVRRNNYGYTF
medium-sized	TRBV5-1	TRBJ2-1	CASSLLGTDYNEQFF
medium-sized	TRBV9	TRBJ1-1	CASSVVGGNTEAFF
-	TRBV15	TRBJ2-1	CATSSLWTSGRAKDYNEQFF
medium-sized	TRBV5-1	TRBJ2-2	CASSPQGFETGELFF
medium-sized	TRBV5-1	TRBJ2-5	CASRKESSGGQETQYF
medium-sized	TRBV12-3/TRBV12-4	TRBJ2-1	CASSLVAPTSYNEQFF
large	TRBV11-1	TRBJ2-1	CASSSFNRDRGYNEQFF
medium-sized	TRBV7-9	TRBJ2-1	CASSLAGEQFF
-	TRBV9	TRBJ2-1	CASGVAPYNEQFF
large	TRBV7-2	TRBJ2-7	CASSLGQFYEQYF
medium-sized	TRBV6-6	TRBJ2-7	CASSPPGVRSSYEQYF
medium-sized	TRBV19	TRBJ2-1	CASSTGASGIGNEQFF
-	TRBV12-3/TRBV12-4	TRBJ2-2	CASSLMGANTGELFF
-	TRBV4-1	TRBJ2-1	CASSQDRRTSGGSLLFF
medium-sized	TRBV7-9	TRBJ2-1	CASSLTAYNEQFF
medium-sized	TRBV28	TRBJ2-7	CAVRGSSYEQYF
medium-sized	TRBV2	TRBJ2-7	CASTPGASGRTYEQYF
large	TRBV7-2	TRBJ2-7	CASSLAGAYEQYF
medium-sized	TRBV11-3	TRBJ2-1	CASSFNHNEQFF
-	TRBV9	TRBJ2-3	CASSASSWRSTDTQYF
large	TRBV5-1	TRBJ2-4	CASSLTMGNIQYF
-	TRBV9	TRBJ2-3	CASARREALRDTQYF
medium-sized	TRBV2	TRBJ2-1	CASMETGHHNEQFF
medium-sized	TRBV4-2	TRBJ2-1	CASSQSGIRDEQFF
-	TRBV6-5	TRBJ2-3	CASRRDRADTQYF
large	TRBV12-5	TRBJ2-5	CASASTGDETQYF
large	TRBV28	TRBJ2-3	CASSSATRSTDTQYF
large	TRBV20-1	TRBJ2-6	CSASRGKGSGANVLTF
medium-sized	TRBV7-9	TRBJ1-6	CASSLGGSSYNSPLHF
medium-sized	TRBV19	TRBJ2-3	CASSPGQGGVNTQYF
large	TRBV14	TRBJ2-1	CASSQTHRGGASYNEQFF
medium-sized	TRBV7-9	TRBJ2-7	CASSGFVASGEPYEQYF
large	TRBV7-3	TRBJ1-6	CASSLAGDSPLHF
large	TRBV6-6	TRBJ2-7	CASSYSTGYEQYF
-	TRBV6-5	TRBJ2-3	CATRDGSTDTQYF
large	TRBV7-6	TRBJ2-7	CASSRLTGGAEPYEQYF
medium-sized	TRBV2	TRBJ2-4	CASSDERVTEDIQYF
-	TRBV11-3	TRBJ2-2	CASSEGQGNTGELFF
-	TRBV19	TRBJ2-7	CASSRPDGASYEQYF
large	TRBV7-2	TRBJ2-1	CASSSRGSSYNEQFF
medium-sized	TRBV10-1	TRBJ2-3	CASSGPVRDTQYF
medium-sized	TRBV5-1	TRBJ1-1	CASSFTGVRQNTEAFF
large	TRBV27	TRBJ2-4	CASSLGIKNIQYF
medium-sized	TRBV15	TRBJ2-7	CATSRDLGGTIYEQYF
large	TRBV29-1	TRBJ2-7	CSVSGNRNYEQYF
-	TRBV4-3	TRBJ2-3	CASSQEIAGGSADTQYF
medium-sized	TRBV6-5	TRBJ2-1	CASSYARGLYNEQFF